The source of this T cell receptor beta chain is a study of beta chain features in type 1 diabetes. In the study overall: Healthy donors resembled patients in age, gender and cell yields. Study findings and constraints: There was a moderate but significant shortening of TCRB CDR3s in all four CD4+ subsets of Type 1 diabetes patients. Insertions at VDJ junctions were less frequent in type 1 diabetes patients. These patients also deleted more nucleotides at the same junctions. Unsettled here was the matter of whether HLA type influences TCRB rearrangement.

Germline V lookup: CDR1 SGHRS, CDR2 YFSETQ. CDR3 length: 12 amino acids. Between the trimmed V and J ends, which lost 0 bases and 7 bases, there was a span of 5 bases. Central memory, naive, regulatory and stem cell-like memory CD4+ cells were sorted by CD45RO/CCR7/CD25/CD127/CD95/CD27. What was sequenced were expressed TCRB transcripts, since all of the isolated RNA had been reverse transcribed. TCRdb's table, derived via immunoSEQ multiplex PCR, lists solely in-frame clones and lacks some. The sample includes roughly 400,000 clones, 8.5% to 10% of them seen just once. Concerning this clone itself: What it binds is not known. This CDR3 is also generated by other DNA sequences in the sample.

This receptor was obtained from a man aged 25-45 years with type 1 diabetes. This chain joins TRBV5-1 and TRBJ2-1; D remains unclear. Specimen: central memory CD4+ T cells from blood. CDR3 protein: CASSLGRNEQFF. The CDR3, as DNA: TGCGCCAGCAGCTTGGGACGGAATGAGCAGTTCTTC.